This section outlines one T cell receptor (beta chain) sequence together with its context. The CDR3 contains 16 residues. The junction had 5 bases not matched to a gene; V was cut back by 2 bases and J by 4 bases. Germline CDR1 MNHNS, CDR2 SASEGT. The sample's treatment: oral pan-JAK inhibitor, 5-10 mg twice daily. RNA extraction was followed by reverse transcription into cDNA, which acted as the sequencing template. The protocol was immunoSEQ multiplex PCR, while the TCRdb copy is restricted to in-frame clones and leaves out a portion. Of 150,000 to 200,000 clones in the sample, roughly 60% were seen once. These data belong to a study of CD8+ T cells in alopecia areata.

The sample was CD4+ T cells sorted from blood, taken between weeks 55 and 65, from a patient treated with tofacitinib. V usage is TRBV6-1 and J usage is TRBJ2-3; 11 positions agree with TRBD2. This sequence originates from a human donor with alopecia areata. The CDR3 nucleotides read TGTGCCAGCAGTGAAAAGACTAGCGGGACCCCAGATACGCAGTATTTT. It codes for CASSEKTSGTPDTQYF.